The sequence of this TCR beta chain was determined in a study of blood T cell repertoires in COVID-19. About the research overall: COVID-19 samples collected from the United States, Italy and Spain covered acute and convalescent phases. T cells, B-cell-depleted T cells, or PBMCs supplied cDNA or gDNA.

Repertoires were generated with immunoSEQ multiplex PCR, while TCRdb's copy carries only in-frame clones and drops some. In the table there are tens of thousands of clones, over 65% of which are singletons. With 1 base clipped from V and 15 bases from J, the junction kept 7 bases outside the gene matches. The CDR3 is 13 amino acids. From germline, CDR1 is LGHDT and CDR2 YNNKEL (reference sequence). Sequencing was carried out using peripheral blood. The clonotype was recovered from a woman aged 70-85 years with acute or convalescent COVID-19. The J gene is TRBJ2-1, the V gene TRBV3-1 (or the pseudogene TRBV3-2); 9 positions agree with TRBD2. The CDR3 reads CASSQAGGRARFF. As DNA, the CDR3 is TGTGCCAGCAGCCAAGCGGGCGGGAGGGCTAGGTTCTTC.